This record concerns one TCR beta chain sequence. Its antigen is unknown. The use of a sample-barcoded 5' primer and a J-beta primer mix characterized a second PCR of roughly 6 to 12 cycles. Per-sample output comprised a minimum of 2.5 million paired-end reads containing CDR3. Using its own MiXCR run on the 5' RACE reads, TCRdb lists one record per CDR3 protein. The data contain approximately 800,000 distinct CDR3 sequences, roughly 25% of them singletons. Unmatched junction bases numbered 12, after V lost 4 bases and J lost 4 bases. The CDR3 has 16 amino acids. CDR1 and CDR2 (germline): MNHNS, SASEGT. This entry belongs to a study of blood T cells in healthy people across ages. Study observations and caveats: Any conclusive comparison of naive versus antigen-experienced cells was prevented by using unsorted PBMCs.

The sample also formed part of further work on T cells of mothers and their children. That publication notes: Thymic selection shapes TCR recombination output similarly in related and unrelated pairs.

Sequencing was performed on blood. The receptor's source is a boy under 18 in good health. The chain couples TRBV6-1 to TRBJ2-5; 7 bases are a match to TRBD1. CDR3 DNA sequence: TGTGCCAGCAGTGGCAGAGGACAGGTCTTTGGAGAGACCCAGTACTTC. Encoded protein: CASSGRGQVFGETQYF.